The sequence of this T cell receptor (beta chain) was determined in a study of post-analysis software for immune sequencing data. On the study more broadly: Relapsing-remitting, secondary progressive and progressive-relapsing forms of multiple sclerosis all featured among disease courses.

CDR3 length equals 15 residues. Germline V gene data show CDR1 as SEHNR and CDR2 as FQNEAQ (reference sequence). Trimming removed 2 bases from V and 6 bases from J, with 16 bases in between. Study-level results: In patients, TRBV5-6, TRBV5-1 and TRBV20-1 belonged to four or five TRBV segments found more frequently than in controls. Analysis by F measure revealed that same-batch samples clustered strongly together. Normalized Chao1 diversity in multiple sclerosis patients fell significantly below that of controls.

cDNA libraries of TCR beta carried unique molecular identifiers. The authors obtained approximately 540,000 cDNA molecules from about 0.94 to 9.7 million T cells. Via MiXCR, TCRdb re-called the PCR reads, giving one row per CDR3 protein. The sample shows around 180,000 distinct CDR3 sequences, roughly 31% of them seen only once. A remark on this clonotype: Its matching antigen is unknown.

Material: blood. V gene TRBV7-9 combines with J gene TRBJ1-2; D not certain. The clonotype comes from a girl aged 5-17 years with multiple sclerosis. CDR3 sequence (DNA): TGTGCCAGCAGCTTAAGCGGCCAGCTGAGGGATGGCTACACCTTC. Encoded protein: CASSLSGQLRDGYTF.